Listed here is a single T cell receptor beta chain. The specificity of this receptor is unknown. At one end, the junction sequence differs from germline, possibly due to a read error. The source of the sample is a study of post-analysis software for immune sequencing data (dated by TCRdb to the mid-2010s). In the study overall: Recorded disease courses included relapsing-remitting, secondary progressive and progressive-relapsing multiple sclerosis, with some patients lacking subtype annotation. The patient repertoires were compared against about a dozen previously published healthy control repertoires obtained from donors aged about 6 to 28 years. A subset of samples was prepared in parallel using single-end sample barcoding, then pooled and co-amplified after Illumina adapter ligation. Here is what the overall study found, with its caveats: Roughly 5 TRBV segments, including TRBV5-6, TRBV5-1 and TRBV20-1, were significantly more frequent in patients than controls. Normalized Chao1 diversity was significantly lower in multiple sclerosis patients than controls, suggesting substantial peripheral T-cell clonal expansion. When samples were clustered directly using the F measure, samples prepared in the same batch co-clustered strongly, which prompted a batch-effect correction. The multiple sclerosis patient group was slightly younger than the control group.

The library came from PCR. The sequencer was an Illumina HiSeq 2500. To reduce PCR and sequencing biases, unique molecular identifiers were built into the TCR beta cDNA libraries. Some 500,000 cDNA molecules were obtained per 1 to 10 million input T cells, so each molecule approximated one T cell. The patient libraries were prepared and sequenced using the same protocol as the earlier healthy control dataset. Samples belonging to the same batch were prepared together, multiplexed and sequenced on a shared HiSeq lane. In the source study's methods: Raw barcoded reads were processed with MIGEC, discarding single-read molecular identifier groups before consensus assembly and CDR3 extraction. VDJtools was used for post-analysis of the clonotype tables, and diversity was normalized by down-sampling every dataset to the size of the smallest sample. To correct batch-related cross-sample contamination, repertoire overlap clustering matched CDR3 amino acid sequences but not nucleotide sequences. Using fastp trimming at Q25 and MiXCR clonotype assembly, TCRdb reanalyzed the public sequencing data and kept in-frame beta chains. All rows with the same CDR3 protein become a single entry with the most common DNA and genes. TCRdb's processing, not the study's, gives the V and J calls here. The sample data list 800,000 to 950,000 distinct CDR3 sequences, and under 70% of these were observed just once. The top ten constitute roughly 4.4% of the sample.

CDR1 and CDR2 are read off the germline V gene as SQVTM and ANQGSEA. CDR3 length: 19 amino acids, cysteine to phenylalanine. Solely the CDR3 DNA is kept, with 57 bases framed from the first base. TCR beta repertoires were profiled from peripheral blood of 13 young patients with multiple sclerosis to demonstrate the VDJtools post-analysis software. Multiple sclerosis patients were children and adolescents aged roughly 6 to 17 years. This clonotype was obtained from a girl aged 10-17 years with multiple sclerosis. The rearranged chain carries TRBV29-1 and TRBJ2-3; TRBD2 aligns with 11 central bases. Sequenced sample: blood. CDR3 reads: CSAEDPYSGRAKSTDTQYF. The sequence in DNA is TGCAGCGCTGAAGATCCCTATAGCGGGAGGGCCAAGTCTACAGATACGCAGTATTTT.